The present TCR beta chain was sequenced within a study of technical replicates of blood from several donors. Only in-frame clones appear in the TCRdb table, and some are missing; sequencing was by immunoSEQ multiplex PCR. The sample has fewer than 80,000 clones, about 90% seen once; the top ten hold 4% to 5%. CDR1 and CDR2 from the germline V gene are SNHLY and FYNNEI. The CDR3 is made up of 15 amino acids. V was pared by 5 bases and J by 8 bases, with 6 bases of the junction left unmatched. The source is a human donor in good health. Some clones in this sample may be carry-over from other donors' samples. The sample comprised PBMCs. The genes are TRBV2 and TRBJ2-1, with 13 bases lining up with TRBD2. The CDR3 DNA reads TGTGCCAGCAGTCGGACTAGCGGGAGTAGCGATGAGCAGTTCTTC. Translating gives CASSRTSGSSDEQFF.